The 22 T cell receptor beta chains below were found in one sample sequenced in a study of shared clonotypes between healthy human individuals. Produced via immunoSEQ multiplex PCR; TCRdb's table is partial and in-frame only. In the table there are about 2 million clones, roughly 94% of which are singletons. Naive-designated CD8 cells lacked CD45RO, were positively enriched for CCR7, and omitted terminally differentiated effector memory CD45RA+ cells. Source material: naive CD8+ T cells sorted from blood. These receptors all stem from a man in his late teens or twenties in good health.

J is TRBJ2-7 and V is TRBV6-5; D is perhaps TRBD1 (5 bases). Trimming pared 7 bases from V and 2 bases from J, leaving 12 bases between. The germline V gene encodes CDR1 MNHEY and CDR2 SVGAGI. The CDR3 has 13 amino acids. The CDR3 region is CASKLDRTYEQYF. In DNA form, the CDR3 reads TGTGCCAGCAAGCTAGACAGAACCTACGAGCAGTACTTC.

This clone was detected once. The chain employs TRBV30 and TRBJ2-2, with D perhaps given as TRBD1 or TRBD2 (5 bases each). Germline V lookup: CDR1 GTSNPN, CDR2 SVGIG (reference sequence). Between the trimmed V and J ends, which lost 2 bases and 2 bases, there was a span of 18 bases. The CDR3 contains 17 residues. CDR3 bases: TGTGCCTGGAGTACCCTTTGGGGACCCGGCAACACCGGGGAGCTGTTTTTT. Amino acids: CAWSTLWGPGNTGELFF.

The gene calls are TRBV4-2 and TRBJ2-7; possible D gene TRBD2, 6 bases. Germline assignment: CDR1 LGHNA and CDR2 YNFKEQ. With 4 bases removed from V and 1 base from J, the gap between germline ends came to 11 bases. The CDR3 runs to 14 residues. CDR3 DNA: TGTGCCAGCAGCCCTGTGGGGACTTCCTACGAGCAGTACTTC. Translating gives CASSPVGTSYEQYF.

The rearrangement links TRBV5-5 to TRBJ1-1; 7 bases align to TRBD1. J gave up 5 bases and V 4 bases, and 8 bases lay outside the gene matches. CDR1 SGHKS and CDR2 YYEKEE come from the germline V gene (reference sequence). The CDR3 totals 14 residues. CDR3 nucleotide sequence: TGTGCCAGCAGCCTCCACAGGGGTAGTACTGAAGCTTTCTTT. Translation: CASSLHRGSTEAFF.

This CDR3 is CSARTETQYF. In DNA form, the CDR3 reads TGCAGTGCTAGAACGGAGACCCAGTACTTC. V is TRBV20-1 and J is TRBJ2-5; D is ambiguous. Germline V gives CDR1 DFQATT, CDR2 SNEGSKA (reference sequence). The CDR3 sequence is 10 residues long. Deletions cut 2 bases from V and 5 bases from J, with 3 bases between.

The rearrangement uses TRBV10-2 and TRBJ2-7, with 9 nucleotides matching TRBD2. This CDR3 is built from 17 residues. The trim removed 6 bases at V and 3 bases at J, leaving 15 bases unmatched. CDR1 is WSHSY, CDR2 SAAADI, per germline. The CDR3 reads CASSPGAGGTPIYEQYF. The CDR3 DNA is TGCGCCAGCAGCCCGGGAGCGGGGGGTACCCCTATCTACGAGCAGTACTTC.

V is TRBV30 and J is TRBJ1-1, with 7 bases identical to TRBD1. The CDR3 is 13 residues long. Germline values: CDR1 GTSNPN, CDR2 SVGIG (reference sequence). With 5 bases clipped from V and 1 base from J, the junction kept 4 bases outside the gene matches. The CDR3 DNA sequence: TGTGCCTGGGGGACAGTTACGAACACTGAAGCTTTCTTT. Amino acids: CAWGTVTNTEAFF.

This chain uses TRBV9 with TRBJ2-1; 9 bases agree with TRBD1. The CDR3 covers 15 residues. The germline gives CDR1 SGDLS, CDR2 YYNGEE. V shed 4 bases and J 10 bases; nucleotides not matched to a gene: 12. CDR3 sequence: CASSKSGTGIEEQFF. The CDR3 bases are TGTGCCAGCAGCAAGTCCGGGACAGGGATTGAGGAGCAGTTCTTC. The whole variable domain, filled in from reference TRBV9 and TRBJ2-1, reads DSGVTQTPKHLITATGQRVTLRCSPRSGDLSVYWYQQSLDQGLQFLIQYYNGEERAKGNILERFSAQQFPDLHSELNLSSLELGDSALYFCASSKSGTGIEEQFFGPGTRLTVL.

The chain couples TRBV7-9 to TRBJ1-5; possibly TRBD1 for D (5 bases). Trimming removed 1 base from V and 11 bases from J, with 9 bases in between. CDR1 SEHNR and CDR2 FQNEAQ come from the germline V gene (reference sequence). This CDR3 spans 12 amino acids. The chain's CDR3 is CASSLVGAAQHF. The CDR3 DNA follows: TGTGCCAGCAGCTTAGTAGGGGCAGCCCAGCATTTT.

The genes are TRBV4-1 and TRBJ2-7, with 9 bases aligning to TRBD2. Unmatched junction bases numbered 7, after V lost 2 bases and J lost 2 bases. Germline CDR1 is MGHRA and CDR2 is YSYEKL. The CDR3 has 16 residues. The CDR3 DNA follows: TGCGCCAGCAGCCAACGTGCTAGCGGGGATACCTACGAGCAGTACTTC. Protein product: CASSQRASGDTYEQYF.

This rearrangement joins TRBV28 to TRBJ2-7, with 8 bases identical to TRBD1. Germline CDR1 reads MDHEN; CDR2 reads SYDVKM. The CDR3 sequence is 13 residues long. J was trimmed by 7 bases and V by 4 bases; bases with no gene match: 6. The CDR3 DNA reads TGTGCCAGCAGTTCCCAGGGGGCAGGGGAGCAGTACTTC. This encodes CASSSQGAGEQYF. Based on the CDR3 plus reference TRBV28 and TRBJ2-7, the full variable domain is DVKVTQSSRYLVKRTGEKVFLECVQDMDHENMFWYRQDPGLGLRLIYFSYDVKMKEKGDIPEGYSVSREKKERFSLILESASTNQTSMYLCASSSQGAGEQYFGPGTRLTVT.

The chain carries TRBV4-1 and TRBJ2-2; 9 bases are shared with TRBD1. With V trimmed by 0 bases and J by 6 bases, 11 bases remained unmatched. The CDR3 is made up of 18 amino acids. The V gene's germline CDR1 is MGHRA and CDR2 YSYEKL. DNA for the CDR3: TGCGCCAGCAGCCAAGAACCCGGGGACAGGGTTGTCCCCGGGGAGCTGTTTTTT. Amino acid sequence: CASSQEPGDRVVPGELFF.

The V call is TRBV28, the J call TRBJ1-3; D not resolved. V was shortened by 5 bases and J by 1 base, with 12 bases between the two germline ends. Germline CDR1 is MDHEN and CDR2 is SYDVKM. The CDR3 extends over 15 amino acids. DNA for the CDR3: TGTGCCAGCAGTCCCCCCGGGCAATCTGGAAACACCATATATTTT. As protein: CASSPPGQSGNTIYF.

The chain combines TRBV14 with TRBJ2-1, with D tentatively TRBD1 or TRBD2 (5 bases each). CDR1 is SGHDN and CDR2 is FVKESK in the germline V gene. This CDR3 is built from 15 residues. The V end lost 4 bases, the J end lost 5 bases, and 15 bases lay between the germline ends. The CDR3 protein is CASSPWVGDHNEQFF. CDR3 DNA sequence: TGTGCCAGCAGCCCCTGGGTCGGGGACCACAATGAGCAGTTCTTC.

The rearrangement links TRBV30 to TRBJ2-7, with D possibly matching TRBD1 (5 bases). The CDR3 sequence is 13 residues long. The germline V gene encodes CDR1 GTSNPN and CDR2 SVGIG (reference sequence). V lost 4 bases and J lost 4, with 14 bases in between. CDR3 nucleotide sequence: TGTGCCTGGAATGTAGGGGTGGGGTACGAGCAGTACTTC. This sequence encodes CAWNVGVGYEQYF.

The CDR3 DNA sequence: TGTGCCAGCAGCCTGACAGGGGGCGTCTATGGCTACACCTTC. Translation gives CASSLTGGVYGYTF. The chain has TRBV14 and TRBJ1-2; TRBD1 matches 10 bases. This CDR3 comprises 14 residues. The junction had 3 bases not matched to a gene; V was cut back by 4 bases and J by 4 bases. Looked up from germline, CDR1 is SGHDN and CDR2 is FVKESK.

This clone came up a few times. The V gene is TRBV13, the J gene TRBJ1-2; D ambiguous. Germline V CDR1 and CDR2: PRHDT, FYEKMQ (reference sequence). Trimming shortened V by 5 bases and J by 6 bases, and 10 bases separated the two germline ends. The CDR3 consists of 12 residues. The chain's CDR3 is CASSRLGNGYTF. The CDR3 region has the DNA TGTGCCAGCAGCCGCCTGGGGAATGGCTACACCTTC.

The chain carries TRBV2 and TRBJ2-7; the D is unclear. The V gene lost 8 bases and the J gene lost 0 bases, with 17 bases spanning the gap. Germline V gene lookup returns CDR1 SNHLY and CDR2 FYNNEI. The CDR3 is 15 residues long. The chain's CDR3 is CASVGPPKSSYEQYF. Here the CDR3 DNA reads TGTGCCAGCGTAGGCCCTCCCAAAAGCTCCTACGAGCAGTACTTC.

The rearrangement uses TRBV7-9 and TRBJ1-5; possibly TRBD1 for D (5 bases). Germline assignment: CDR1 SEHNR and CDR2 FQNEAQ (reference sequence). The germline V and J ends were trimmed by 3 bases and 6 bases, with 9 bases remaining between them. This CDR3 is 13 amino acids long. The CDR3 loop is CASSFGAIQPQHF. CDR3 DNA sequence: TGTGCCAGCAGCTTTGGGGCAATTCAGCCCCAGCATTTT.

This clone was seen a single time. The CDR3, as DNA: TGTGCCAGCAGCCTTAGGGACAGGCCCATGAACACTGAAGCTTTCTTT. It yields the protein CASSLRDRPMNTEAFF. The gene calls are TRBV7-9 and TRBJ1-1; 8 positions match TRBD1. CDR1 and CDR2 from the germline V gene are SEHNR and FQNEAQ (reference sequence). The V gene end was trimmed by 5 bases and the J gene end by 0 bases; junction bases not matched to a gene: 8. The CDR3 contains 16 residues.

The genes are TRBV2 and TRBJ1-1; D is uncertain. Germline CDR1 is SNHLY and CDR2 is FYNNEI. Deletions cut 7 bases from V and 1 base from J, with 7 bases between. The CDR3 has 12 residues. The CDR3 nucleotides are TGTGCCAGCACCGGTGCGAACACTGAAGCTTTCTTT. Its protein is CASTGANTEAFF.

V usage is TRBV6-5 and J usage is TRBJ2-1; 12 nucleotides line up with TRBD1. The CDR3 contains 16 residues. Unmatched junction bases numbered 3, after V lost 2 bases and J lost 4 bases. The germline V gene encodes CDR1 MNHEY and CDR2 SVGAGI. The CDR3 reads CASSYGTGGWYNEQFF. For the CDR3, the DNA is TGTGCCAGCAGTTACGGGACAGGGGGCTGGTACAATGAGCAGTTCTTC.